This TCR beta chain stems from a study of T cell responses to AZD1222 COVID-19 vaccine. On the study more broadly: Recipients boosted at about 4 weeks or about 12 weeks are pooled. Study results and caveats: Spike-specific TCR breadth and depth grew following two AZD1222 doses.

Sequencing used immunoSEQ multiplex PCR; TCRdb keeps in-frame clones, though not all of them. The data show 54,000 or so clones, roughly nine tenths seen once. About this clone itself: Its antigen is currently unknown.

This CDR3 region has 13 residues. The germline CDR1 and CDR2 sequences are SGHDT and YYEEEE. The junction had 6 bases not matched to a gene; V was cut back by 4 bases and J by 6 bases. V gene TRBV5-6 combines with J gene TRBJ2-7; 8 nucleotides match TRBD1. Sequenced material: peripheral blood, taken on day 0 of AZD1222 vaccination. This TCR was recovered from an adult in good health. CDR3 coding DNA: TGTGCCAGCAGCCAAGACAGGGGCGGCGAGCAGTACTTC. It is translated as CASSQDRGGEQYF.